This section outlines one T cell receptor (beta chain) sequence together with its context. The antigen remains undetermined. These data belong to a study of graft-versus-host responses after intestinal transplantation. General study results and limits: Maximum circulating GvH clone levels tracked with early post-transplant HvG decreases. Recipient marrow showed GvH clones, some seen first in ileum or blood. High graft-versus-host to host-versus-graft clonal ratios were seen in allografts of patients with graft-donor T cell macrochimerism.

TCRdb's copy holds only in-frame clones and misses some; the assay was immunoSEQ multiplex PCR. The table shows 70,000 to 75,000 clones, with roughly 90% occurring only once. Per germline, CDR1 SGDLS and CDR2 YYNGEE. The CDR3 has 13 amino acids. J is TRBJ2-5 and V is TRBV9, with D unclear. The J call may be wrong; the DNA end is better matched by TRBJ2-7. The sequence came from a human donor who received an intestinal transplant. The sequenced sample was unstimulated CD8+ T cells sorted from spleen or lymph node cells, obtained before intestinal transplant. Here the CDR3 DNA reads TGTGCCAGCAGCTCTCCTACTCCGTACGAGCAGTACTTC. It is translated as CASSSPTPYEQYF.